This T cell receptor beta chain was identified in a study of tumor-infiltrating lymphocytes in glioblastoma multiforme. Study-wide findings and caveats: Just one glioblastoma patient contributed to the TCR-mutation comparison.

Many counts were recorded for this clonotype. What it binds is not known. TCR beta libraries were built from RNA through three nested multiplex PCR rounds using modified ARM-PCR. TCRB-specific cDNA synthesis used around 550 ng of total RNA. No unique molecular identifiers were described for these TCRB libraries. MiXCR, applied by TCRdb to the multiplex PCR reads, yields one record per CDR3 protein. Among tens of thousands of distinct CDR3 sequences listed, 50% to 75% were seen once. Per germline, CDR1 SGHKS and CDR2 YYEKEE (reference sequence). Unmatched junction bases numbered 9, after V lost 4 bases and J lost 6 bases. This CDR3 has 15 amino acids.

Sequencing input: brain tumor tissue. The chain employs TRBV5-5 and TRBJ1-4, with TRBD1 matching 7 bases. This TCR was sampled from a male donor with glioblastoma. The CDR3 DNA reads as TGTGCCAGCAGCCGCCAGCCAGGGGGGGATGAAAAACTGTTTTTT. Protein: CASSRQPGGDEKLFF.